These T cell receptor beta chains were read from a single sample in a study of PD-1 blockade in classical Hodgkin lymphoma. The method was immunoSEQ multiplex PCR; TCRdb's version includes in-frame clones alone and lacks a portion of them. The data show some 25,000 clones, with 80% seen just once and around 7% held by the top ten. Sequenced here: peripheral blood mononuclear cells (PBMCs), sampled at baseline. The receptors were gathered from a human donor with classical Hodgkin lymphoma. Each CDR3 is given with its conserved first and last residue. A D gene is named only where the DNA matches it firmly. Not every row has a clone size; where given, it reads once, few, many or a size class.

>NA|TRBJ1-6|TRBV4-1|NA
TGCGCCAGCAGCCAAGATCACAGCGGGGAGAATTCACCCCTCCACTTT
CASSQDHSGENSPLHF
>few|TRBJ2-2|TRBV15|NA
TGTGCCACGGAACACACCGGGGAGCTGTTTTTT
CATEHTGELFF
>NA|TRBJ2-7|TRBV28|NA
TGTGCCAGCAGTTTGGGGCAGGGGACACGACCCTCCAAGCAGTACTTC
CASSLGQGTRPSKQYF
>NA|TRBJ2-7|TRBV7-2|TRBD2
TGTGCCAGCAGCTCACATACGGGGACTAGGTTTTACGAGCAGTACTTC
CASSSHTGTRFYEQYF
>NA|TRBJ2-5|TRBV19|NA
TGTGCCAGTAGTATAGGGACATCTGTGCAGTACTTC
CASSIGTSVQYF
>NA|TRBJ2-3|TRBV5-1|TRBD2
TGCGCCAGCAGCTTCCGGGGACTAGCAGGTACGCAGTATTTT
CASSFRGLAGTQYF
>NA|TRBJ1-6|TRBV27|NA
TGTGCTACCGGACAGATTAGCTCCTATAATTCACCCCTCCACTTT
CATGQISSYNSPLHF
>NA|TRBJ2-1|TRBV5-6|TRBD1
TGTGCCAGCGAACCGACAGGGGATCGCAATGAGCAGTTCTTC
CASEPTGDRNEQFF
>NA|TRBJ2-4|TRBV7-2|TRBD1
TGTGCCACCGAACAGGGGTCCTCGTCAAACATTCAGTACTTC
CATEQGSSSNIQYF
>NA|TRBJ2-1|TRBV10-3|NA
TGTGCCATCAGTGTTCGAAACGACAATGAGCAGTTCTTC
CAISVRNDNEQFF
>NA|TRBJ1-2|TRBV15|NA
TGTGCCACCAGCAGAGCCGGTGGGGGGGCTGGCTACACCTTC
CATSRAGGGAGYTF
>NA|TRBJ1-2|TRBV2|TRBD1
TGTGCCAGCAGGGGACAGACCTCTACCTTC
CASRGQTSTF
>NA|TRBJ2-3|TRBV4-3|TRBD2
TGCGCCAGCAGCCGAGCCCTAGCGGGGGCCGGCACAGATACGCAGTATTTT
CASSRALAGAGTDTQYF
>few|TRBJ2-7|TRBV9|TRBD1
TGTGCCAGCAGCGTCGGGGGACAGGCCTACGAGCAGTACTTC
CASSVGGQAYEQYF
>NA|TRBJ1-1|TRBV7-9|NA
TGTGCCAGCAGCTTTGAACGGCTCACTGAAGCTTTCTTT
CASSFERLTEAFF
>NA|TRBJ1-2|TRBV29-1|TRBD1
TGCAGCGTTGAAGTCACTTTCGGCCGGGACAGGGGGCCGTTTAACTATGGCTACACCTTC
CSVEVTFGRDRGPFNYGYTF
>few|TRBJ2-7|TRBV29-1|NA
TGCAGCGTTGCCCCAGGGGCCGCCTACGAGCAGTACTTC
CSVAPGAAYEQYF
>NA|TRBJ1-5|TRBV10-3|NA
TGTGCCATCAGGACAGAGGTCCATCAGCCCCAGCATTTT
CAIRTEVHQPQHF
>NA|TRBJ2-3|TRBV19|NA
TGTGCCAGTAAGGAGGGGTTCAGGGCAGATACGCAGTATTTT
CASKEGFRADTQYF
>NA|TRBJ2-6|TRBV5-8|NA
TGTGCCAGCAGCTTCGATTCAGGCTCATCCTCCGTCCTGACTTTC
CASSFDSGSSSVLTF
>NA|TRBJ2-7|TRBV19|TRBD2
TGTGCCAGTAGTTCTCAGCGGGGGGGCGGTCACGAGCAGTACTTC
CASSSQRGGGHEQYF
>few|TRBJ1-2|TRBV29-1|NA
TGCAGCGCAGCCCCCAGGGTAGGCAGCTATGGCTACACCTTC
CSAAPRVGSYGYTF
>NA|TRBJ1-4|TRBV14|TRBD1
TGTGCCAGCAGGTTGACAGGGGAAGATGAAAAACTGTTTTTT
CASRLTGEDEKLFF
>NA|TRBJ1-6|TRBV7-8|NA
TGTGCCAGCAGCGAACTGAGCTCCTATAATTCACCCCTCCACTTT
CASSELSSYNSPLHF
>once|TRBJ2-7|TRBV19|NA
TGTGCCAGTAGTTTTGCCGGACAACAGTCCTACGAGCAGTACTTC
CASSFAGQQSYEQYF
>few|TRBJ1-1|TRBV28|NA
TGTGCCAGCAGTTTTCTGGACACAAGCAACACTGAAGCTTTCTTT
CASSFLDTSNTEAFF
>NA|TRBJ1-1|TRBV5-4|TRBD1
TGTGCCAGCAGCCGGGACAGGCGAATGAACACTGAAGCTTTCTTT
CASSRDRRMNTEAFF
>NA|TRBJ1-1|TRBV28|NA
TGTGCCAGCAGTCTTTTCAGGGAGAACACTGAAGCTTTCTTT
CASSLFRENTEAFF
>NA|TRBJ1-3|TRBV27|NA
TGTGCCAGCAGTTTATCACAGCGGGGAAACACCATATATTTT
CASSLSQRGNTIYF